This T cell receptor beta chain was identified during a study of spatial heterogeneity in lung cancer. Study context: Matched bulk RNA-seq yielded a T cell module score, and TCR transcript counts in tumor regions correlated strongly with that score.

Time point reported: sample taken at primary tumor resection. Patients with untreated early-stage non-small cell lung cancer, numbering some 68, were the donors. TCRs were sequenced from unsorted whole RNA of tumor, nontumor lung or PBMC. Every molecule of TCR cDNA had its own unique molecular identifier. Via MiXCR, TCRdb re-called the 5' RACE reads, giving one row per CDR3 protein. Of under 20,000 distinct CDR3 sequences in the sample, roughly 5% were seen once. This CDR3 spans 13 amino acids. Germline V CDR1 and CDR2: DFQATT, SNEGSKA (reference sequence). Trimming cost V 6 bases and J 5 bases; bases outside gene matches: 3. Comments on this clonotype: Its antigen is currently unknown. With a much larger clone just one base away, this may be a read error. This beta chain is a stray read from a library made for alpha chains; its abundance is not meaningful.

Regarding the study as a whole: One measure, the expanded intratumoral alpha and beta TCR count, tracked tumor mutation counts.

This specimen was lung tumor tissue, taken at surgery. The clonotype originates from a female donor with early-stage non-small cell lung cancer. V gene TRBV20-1 combines with J gene TRBJ2-5; the match to TRBD2 covers 13 bases. CDR3 coding DNA: TGCAGTGCAGGACTAGCGGGAGACGAGACCCAGTACTTC. Amino acid sequence: CSAGLAGDETQYF.